Listed below are T cell receptor beta chains from one sample, sequenced in a study of OX40 agonist ivuxolimab in advanced cancers. Sequencing was performed with immunoSEQ multiplex PCR; in TCRdb, only in-frame clones are kept and a portion is missing. The sample has about 81,000 clones, about 80% seen once. Sequenced material: CD4+ or CD8+ T cells sorted from blood, taken in a trial of the OX40 agonist ivuxolimab. These receptors all stem from an adult with an advanced solid tumor such as melanoma, head and neck, liver or kidney cancer. Each CDR3 is given with its conserved first and last residue. D genes are given only for firm matches. Clone sizes are given selectively: once, few, many, or a class where the clone is expanded.

d_gene: -
j_gene: TRBJ1-2
v_gene: TRBV19
abundance: -
CDR3aa: CASSTETERHLRGGYTF
CDR3nt: TGTGCCAGTAGTACTGAGACAGAACGCCACTTGAGAGGGGGCTACACCTTC

d_gene: -
j_gene: TRBJ1-1
v_gene: TRBV6-5
abundance: -
CDR3aa: CASSYLTEAFF
CDR3nt: TGTGCCAGCAGTTACTTAACTGAAGCTTTCTTT

d_gene: -
j_gene: TRBJ2-7
v_gene: TRBV15
abundance: -
CDR3aa: CATSRDRRPEGEQYF
CDR3nt: TGTGCCACCAGCAGAGATCGCAGACCAGAGGGCGAGCAGTACTTC

d_gene: -
j_gene: TRBJ2-1
v_gene: TRBV20-1
abundance: -
CDR3aa: CSASPRYEQFF
CDR3nt: TGCAGTGCTAGTCCGAGGTATGAGCAGTTCTTC

d_gene: -
j_gene: TRBJ1-2
v_gene: TRBV5-6
abundance: -
CDR3aa: CASSLPETQIYGYTF
CDR3nt: TGTGCCAGCAGCTTGCCCGAGACACAAATTTATGGCTACACCTTC

d_gene: -
j_gene: TRBJ2-1
v_gene: TRBV5-4
abundance: few
CDR3aa: CADRAGGNNEQFF
CDR3nt: TGTGCCGACCGGGCTGGGGGGAACAATGAGCAGTTCTTC

d_gene: -
j_gene: TRBJ1-4
v_gene: TRBV9
abundance: once
CDR3aa: CASSGEGGSTNEKLFF
CDR3nt: TGTGCCAGCAGCGGGGAAGGAGGCTCAACTAATGAAAAACTGTTTTTT

d_gene: TRBD1
j_gene: TRBJ2-2
v_gene: TRBV7-2
abundance: -
CDR3aa: CASSYDRVIELGSGELFF
CDR3nt: TGTGCCAGCAGCTACGACAGGGTTATCGAGCTGGGGTCCGGGGAGCTGTTTTTT

d_gene: -
j_gene: TRBJ1-1
v_gene: TRBV7-2
abundance: few
CDR3aa: CASSFRWANTEAFF
CDR3nt: TGTGCCAGCAGCTTTCGCTGGGCTAACACTGAAGCTTTCTTT

d_gene: TRBD1
j_gene: TRBJ2-5
v_gene: TRBV19
abundance: -
CDR3aa: CASSIAGTGSQETQYF
CDR3nt: TGTGCCAGTAGTATAGCCGGGACAGGGAGTCAAGAGACCCAGTACTTC

d_gene: -
j_gene: TRBJ2-7
v_gene: TRBV30
abundance: -
CDR3aa: CAWVPQGFEQYF
CDR3nt: TGTGCCTGGGTCCCTCAGGGCTTCGAGCAGTACTTC

d_gene: TRBD1
j_gene: TRBJ1-2
v_gene: TRBV4-1
abundance: -
CDR3aa: CASSPDRGPGYGYTF
CDR3nt: TGCGCCAGCAGCCCAGACAGGGGGCCGGGCTATGGCTACACCTTC

d_gene: TRBD1
j_gene: TRBJ2-2
v_gene: TRBV28
abundance: -
CDR3aa: CASSLTGQRTGELFF
CDR3nt: TGTGCCAGCAGTTTGACAGGGCAGCGCACCGGGGAGCTGTTTTTT

d_gene: -
j_gene: TRBJ2-1
v_gene: TRBV14
abundance: -
CDR3aa: CASSQFGGRNEQFF
CDR3nt: TGTGCCAGCAGCCAATTCGGAGGGAGGAATGAGCAGTTCTTC

d_gene: TRBD2
j_gene: TRBJ2-1
v_gene: TRBV5-1
abundance: -
CDR3aa: CANRKREDEQFF
CDR3nt: TGCGCCAACCGCAAGCGGGAGGATGAGCAGTTCTTC

d_gene: -
j_gene: TRBJ1-1
v_gene: TRBV2
abundance: -
CDR3aa: CASSDGRNTEAFF
CDR3nt: TGTGCCAGCAGTGATGGGAGGAACACTGAAGCTTTCTTT

d_gene: -
j_gene: TRBJ1-2
v_gene: TRBV2
abundance: few
CDR3aa: CASSGRESYTF
CDR3nt: TGTGCCAGCAGTGGGCGGGAGAGCTACACCTTC

d_gene: -
j_gene: TRBJ1-1
v_gene: TRBV15
abundance: -
CDR3aa: CATSTTNTEAFF
CDR3nt: TGTGCCACCAGCACTACGAACACTGAAGCTTTCTTT

d_gene: -
j_gene: TRBJ2-7
v_gene: TRBV5-6
abundance: -
CDR3aa: CASSLRRSEQYF
CDR3nt: TGTGCCAGCAGCTTGCGACGGTCCGAGCAGTACTTC

d_gene: -
j_gene: TRBJ1-1
v_gene: TRBV6-5
abundance: once
CDR3aa: CASTLTTGNTEAFF
CDR3nt: TGTGCCAGCACCCTAACTACAGGGAACACTGAAGCTTTCTTT

d_gene: -
j_gene: TRBJ2-4
v_gene: TRBV7-2
abundance: -
CDR3aa: CASSPWQGGNIQYF
CDR3nt: TGTGCCAGCAGCCCTTGGCAGGGGGGAAACATTCAGTACTTC

d_gene: -
j_gene: TRBJ1-1
v_gene: TRBV11-1
abundance: once
CDR3aa: CASSSQGPNTEAFF
CDR3nt: TGTGCCAGCAGCTCCCAGGGACCGAACACTGAAGCTTTCTTT

d_gene: -
j_gene: TRBJ1-2
v_gene: TRBV10-3
abundance: -
CDR3aa: CAISEDANYGYTF
CDR3nt: TGTGCCATCAGTGAAGACGCTAACTATGGCTACACCTTC

d_gene: TRBD1
j_gene: TRBJ1-4
v_gene: TRBV7-9
abundance: -
CDR3aa: CASSRLGTGGEKLFF
CDR3nt: TGTGCCAGCAGCCGCCTCGGGACAGGAGGGGAAAAACTGTTTTTT

d_gene: -
j_gene: TRBJ2-1
v_gene: TRBV19
abundance: -
CDR3aa: CASSRASEGNEQFF
CDR3nt: TGTGCCAGTAGTCGGGCTAGCGAGGGGAATGAGCAGTTCTTC

d_gene: -
j_gene: TRBJ2-6
v_gene: TRBV5-1
abundance: -
CDR3aa: CASSLVVGGGAGANVLTF
CDR3nt: TGCGCCAGCAGCTTGGTGGTTGGAGGCGGGGCTGGGGCCAACGTCCTGACTTTC

d_gene: -
j_gene: TRBJ1-1
v_gene: TRBV27
abundance: -
CDR3aa: CASSLSALGVSEAFF
CDR3nt: TGTGCCAGCAGTTTATCGGCCCTGGGTGTTTCTGAAGCTTTCTTT

d_gene: TRBD1
j_gene: TRBJ1-1
v_gene: TRBV5-1
abundance: -
CDR3aa: CASSWGDRNTEAFF
CDR3nt: TGCGCCAGCAGCTGGGGGGACAGGAACACTGAAGCTTTCTTT

d_gene: -
j_gene: TRBJ2-5
v_gene: TRBV18
abundance: -
CDR3aa: CASSPPQGLYQETQYF
CDR3nt: TGTGCCAGCTCACCCCCCCAGGGACTGTACCAAGAGACCCAGTACTTC

d_gene: -
j_gene: TRBJ2-2
v_gene: TRBV5-6
abundance: few
CDR3aa: CASSLDPTVGELFF
CDR3nt: TGTGCCAGCAGCTTGGACCCCACAGTGGGGGAGCTGTTTTTT

d_gene: -
j_gene: TRBJ2-7
v_gene: TRBV21-1
abundance: -
CDR3aa: CASSKGGTSYEQYF
CDR3nt: TGTGCCAGCAGCAAAGGCGGGACCTCCTACGAGCAGTACTTC

d_gene: -
j_gene: TRBJ1-2
v_gene: TRBV12-5
abundance: once
CDR3aa: CASGFNRIGYTF
CDR3nt: TGTGCTAGTGGTTTCAATCGGATTGGCTACACCTTC

d_gene: -
j_gene: TRBJ2-7
v_gene: TRBV11-2
abundance: once
CDR3aa: CASSPSARYEQYF
CDR3nt: TGTGCCAGCTCCCCTAGCGCGCGCTACGAGCAGTACTTC

d_gene: -
j_gene: TRBJ2-7
v_gene: TRBV6-5
abundance: -
CDR3aa: CASSSDRLEQYF
CDR3nt: TGTGCCAGCAGCTCAGACAGGCTCGAGCAGTACTTC

d_gene: -
j_gene: TRBJ2-2
v_gene: TRBV4-2
abundance: -
CDR3aa: CASSQGALAGELFF
CDR3nt: TGTGCCAGCAGCCAAGGGGCCCTGGCCGGGGAGCTGTTTTTT